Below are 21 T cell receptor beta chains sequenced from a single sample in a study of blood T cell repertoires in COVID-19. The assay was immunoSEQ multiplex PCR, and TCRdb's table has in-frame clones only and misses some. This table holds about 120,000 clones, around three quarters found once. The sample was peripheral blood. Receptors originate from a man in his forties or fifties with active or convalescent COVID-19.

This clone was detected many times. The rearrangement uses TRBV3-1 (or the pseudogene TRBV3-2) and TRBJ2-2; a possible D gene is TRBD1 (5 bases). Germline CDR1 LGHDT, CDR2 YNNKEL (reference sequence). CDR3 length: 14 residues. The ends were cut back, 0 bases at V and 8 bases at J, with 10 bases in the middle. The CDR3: CASSQDAAGGELFF. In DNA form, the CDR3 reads TGTGCCAGCAGCCAAGATGCGGCAGGGGGGGAGCTGTTTTTT.

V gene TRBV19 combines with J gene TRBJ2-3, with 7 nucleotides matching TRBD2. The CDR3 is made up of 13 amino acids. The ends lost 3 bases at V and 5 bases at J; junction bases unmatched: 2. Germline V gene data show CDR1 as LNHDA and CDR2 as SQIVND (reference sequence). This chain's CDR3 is CASSIREGDTQYF. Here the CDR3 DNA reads TGTGCCAGTAGTATCAGGGAGGGAGATACGCAGTATTTT. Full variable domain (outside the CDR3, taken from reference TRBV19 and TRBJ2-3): DGGITQSPKYLFRKEGQNVTLSCEQNLNHDAMYWYRQDPGQGLRLIYYSQIVNDFQKGDIAEGYSVSREKKESFPLTVTSAQKNPTAFYLCASSIREGDTQYFGPGTRLTVL.

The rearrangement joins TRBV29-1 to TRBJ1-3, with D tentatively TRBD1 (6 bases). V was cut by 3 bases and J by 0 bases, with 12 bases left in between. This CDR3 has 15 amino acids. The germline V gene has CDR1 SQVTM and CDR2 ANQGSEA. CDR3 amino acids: CSVDLDRSSGNTIYF. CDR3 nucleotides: TGCAGCGTTGATTTAGACAGGAGCTCTGGAAACACCATATATTTT.

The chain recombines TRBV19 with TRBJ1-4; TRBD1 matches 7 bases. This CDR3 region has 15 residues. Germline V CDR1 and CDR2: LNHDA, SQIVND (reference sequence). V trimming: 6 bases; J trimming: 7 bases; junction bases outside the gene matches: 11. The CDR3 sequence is CASSEGDRAAEKLFF. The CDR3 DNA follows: TGTGCCAGTAGCGAGGGAGACAGGGCGGCTGAAAAACTGTTTTTT.

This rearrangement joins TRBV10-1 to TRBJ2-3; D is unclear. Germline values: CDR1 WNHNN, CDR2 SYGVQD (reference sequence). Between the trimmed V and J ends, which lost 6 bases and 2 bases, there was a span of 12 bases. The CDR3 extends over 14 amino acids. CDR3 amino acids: CASRSSTNTDTQYF. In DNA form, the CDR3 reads TGCGCCAGCAGGAGCAGCACTAACACAGATACGCAGTATTTT.

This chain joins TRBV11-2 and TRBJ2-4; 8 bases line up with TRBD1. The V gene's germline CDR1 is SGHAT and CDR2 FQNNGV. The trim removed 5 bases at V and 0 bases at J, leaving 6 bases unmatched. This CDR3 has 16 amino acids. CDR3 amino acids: CASSTRQGLAKNIQYF. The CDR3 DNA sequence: TGTGCCAGCAGCACCCGACAGGGGTTAGCCAAAAACATTCAGTACTTC.

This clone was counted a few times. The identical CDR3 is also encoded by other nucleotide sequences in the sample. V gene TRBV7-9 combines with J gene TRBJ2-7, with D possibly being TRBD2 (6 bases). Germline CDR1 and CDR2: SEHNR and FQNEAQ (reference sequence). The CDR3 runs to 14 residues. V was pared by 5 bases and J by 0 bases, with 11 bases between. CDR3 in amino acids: CASSPLRGSYEQYF. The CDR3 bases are TGTGCCAGCAGCCCGCTGCGGGGCTCCTACGAGCAGTACTTC.

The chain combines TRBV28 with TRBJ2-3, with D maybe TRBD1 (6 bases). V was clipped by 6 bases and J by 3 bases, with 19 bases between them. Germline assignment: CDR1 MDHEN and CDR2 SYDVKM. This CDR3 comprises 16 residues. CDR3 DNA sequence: TGTGCCAGCAGCCCAACAGGGTCCGAGGGAACAGATACGCAGTATTTT. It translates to CASSPTGSEGTDTQYF. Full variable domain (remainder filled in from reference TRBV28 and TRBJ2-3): DVKVTQSSRYLVKRTGEKVFLECVQDMDHENMFWYRQDPGLGLRLIYFSYDVKMKEKGDIPEGYSVSREKKERFSLILESASTNQTSMYLCASSPTGSEGTDTQYFGPGTRLTVL.

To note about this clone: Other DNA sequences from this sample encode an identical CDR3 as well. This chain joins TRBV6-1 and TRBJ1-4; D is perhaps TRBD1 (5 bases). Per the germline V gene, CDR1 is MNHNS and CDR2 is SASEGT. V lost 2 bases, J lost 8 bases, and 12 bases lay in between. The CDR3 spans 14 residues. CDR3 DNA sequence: TGTGCCAGCAGTGAAAGGTTGCAGGGCGAAAAACTGTTTTTT. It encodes CASSERLQGEKLFF.

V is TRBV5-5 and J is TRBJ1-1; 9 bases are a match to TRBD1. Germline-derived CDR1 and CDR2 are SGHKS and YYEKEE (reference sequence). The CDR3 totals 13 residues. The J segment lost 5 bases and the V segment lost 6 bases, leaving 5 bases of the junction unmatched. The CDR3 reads CASTGQGITEAFF. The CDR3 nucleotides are TGTGCCAGCACCGGACAGGGGATAACTGAAGCTTTCTTT.

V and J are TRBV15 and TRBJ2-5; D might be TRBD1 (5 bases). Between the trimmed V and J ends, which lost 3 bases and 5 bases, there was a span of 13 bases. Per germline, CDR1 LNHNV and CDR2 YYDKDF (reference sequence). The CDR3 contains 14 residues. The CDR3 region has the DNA TGTGCCACCAGCAGGGGGCAATCTGGGGAGACCCAGTACTTC. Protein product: CATSRGQSGETQYF.

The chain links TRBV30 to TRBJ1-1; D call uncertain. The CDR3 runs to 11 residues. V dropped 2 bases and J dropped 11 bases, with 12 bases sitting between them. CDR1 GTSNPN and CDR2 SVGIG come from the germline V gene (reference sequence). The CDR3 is CAWSRPPRAFF. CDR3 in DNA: TGTGCCTGGAGTCGGCCCCCGAGGGCTTTCTTT.

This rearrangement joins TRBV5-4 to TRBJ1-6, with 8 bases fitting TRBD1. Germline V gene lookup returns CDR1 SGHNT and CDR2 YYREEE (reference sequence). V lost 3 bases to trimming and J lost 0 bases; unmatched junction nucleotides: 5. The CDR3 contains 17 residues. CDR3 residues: CASSSGQGTSYNSPLHF. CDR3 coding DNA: TGTGCCAGCAGCTCCGGACAGGGAACCTCCTATAATTCACCCCTCCACTTT.

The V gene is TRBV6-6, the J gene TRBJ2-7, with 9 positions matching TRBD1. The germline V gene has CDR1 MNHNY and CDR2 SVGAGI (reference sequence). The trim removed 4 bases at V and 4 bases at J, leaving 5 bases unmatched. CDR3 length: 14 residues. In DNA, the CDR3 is TGTGCCAGCAGTTCCCCGGGACAGGGTTACGAGCAGTACTTC. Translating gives CASSSPGQGYEQYF.

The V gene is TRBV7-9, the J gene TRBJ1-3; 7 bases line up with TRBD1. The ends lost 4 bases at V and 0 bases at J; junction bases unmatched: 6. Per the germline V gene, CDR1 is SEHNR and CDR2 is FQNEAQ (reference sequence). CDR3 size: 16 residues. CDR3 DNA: TGTGCCAGCAGCTCCGGACAGGCTAGCTCTGGAAACACCATATATTTT. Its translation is CASSSGQASSGNTIYF.

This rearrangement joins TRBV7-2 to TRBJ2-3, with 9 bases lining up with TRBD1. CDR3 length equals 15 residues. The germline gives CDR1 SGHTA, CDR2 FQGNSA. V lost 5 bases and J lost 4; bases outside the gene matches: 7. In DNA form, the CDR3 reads TGTGCCAGCAGCCTACGGGGACAGGGCCCAGATACGCAGTATTTT. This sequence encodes CASSLRGQGPDTQYF.

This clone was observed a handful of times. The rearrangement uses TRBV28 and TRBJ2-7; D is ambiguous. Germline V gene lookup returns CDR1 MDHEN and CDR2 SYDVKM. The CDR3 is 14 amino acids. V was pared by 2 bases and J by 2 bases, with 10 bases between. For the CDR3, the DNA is TGTGCCAGCAGTTTAGCCCTACCTCCCTACGAGCAGTACTTC. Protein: CASSLALPPYEQYF.

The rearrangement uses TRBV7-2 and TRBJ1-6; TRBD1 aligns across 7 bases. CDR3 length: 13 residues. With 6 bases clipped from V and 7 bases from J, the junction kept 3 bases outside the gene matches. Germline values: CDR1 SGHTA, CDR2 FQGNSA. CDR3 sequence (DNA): TGTGCCAGCAGAGGGGGCAAGAATTCACCCCTCCACTTT. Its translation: CASRGGKNSPLHF.

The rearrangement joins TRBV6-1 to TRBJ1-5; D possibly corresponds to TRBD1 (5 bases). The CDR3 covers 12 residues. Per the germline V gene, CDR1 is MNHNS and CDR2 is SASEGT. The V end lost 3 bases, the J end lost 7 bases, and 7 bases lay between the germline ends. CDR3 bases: TGTGCCAGCAGTGACGGGGGACAGCCCCAGCATTTT. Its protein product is CASSDGGQPQHF.

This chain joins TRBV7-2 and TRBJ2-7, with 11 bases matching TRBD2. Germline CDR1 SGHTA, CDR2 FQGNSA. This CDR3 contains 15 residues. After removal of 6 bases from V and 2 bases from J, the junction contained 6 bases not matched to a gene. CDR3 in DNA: TGTGCCAGCAGTTCGGGACTAGCGGAGACCTACGAGCAGTACTTC. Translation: CASSSGLAETYEQYF. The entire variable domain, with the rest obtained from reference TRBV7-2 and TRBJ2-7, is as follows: GAGVSQSPSNKVTEKGKDVELRCDPISGHTALYWYRQSLGQGLEFLIYFQGNSAPDKSGLPSDRFSAERTGGSVSTLTIQRTQQEDSAVYLCASSSGLAETYEQYFGPGTRLTVT.

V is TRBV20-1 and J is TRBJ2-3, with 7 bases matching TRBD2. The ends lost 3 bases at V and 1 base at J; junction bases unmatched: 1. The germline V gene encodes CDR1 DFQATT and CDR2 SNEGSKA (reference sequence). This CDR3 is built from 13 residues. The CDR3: CSASLAGTDTQYF. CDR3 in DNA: TGCAGTGCTAGTCTAGCGGGCACAGATACGCAGTATTTT.